The 28 T cell receptor beta chains presented below share a single source sample, sequenced in a study of cytotoxic CD8 clonotypes in ibrutinib-treated CLL. Assay: immunoSEQ multiplex PCR; the TCRdb copy retains only in-frame clones and omits some. The sample consists of 300,000 or so clones, roughly two thirds of them appearing once. Sequenced material: PBMCs, taken after 36 months of ibrutinib treatment. The receptors stem from a human donor with chronic lymphocytic leukemia.

This sequence joins TRBV19 and TRBJ2-7; 7 bases agree with TRBD2. Germline CDR1 is LNHDA and CDR2 is SQIVND (reference sequence). Losses at the gene ends were 5 bases for V and 2 bases for J; bases not matched to a gene: 9. The CDR3 loop spans 15 amino acids. CDR3 residues: CASSFRLAVPYEQYF. The CDR3 coding sequence is TGTGCCAGTAGTTTTCGTCTAGCGGTCCCCTACGAGCAGTACTTC.

This clone was recorded a few times. The rearrangement links TRBV7-6 to TRBJ2-7; tentatively, D is TRBD1 (6 bases). This CDR3 spans 12 amino acids. Trimming removed 7 bases from V and 5 bases from J, with 12 bases in between. From germline, CDR1 is SGHVS and CDR2 FNYEAQ. CDR3 sequence: CASNNPGDEQYF. CDR3 nucleotide sequence: TGTGCCAGCAACAACCCAGGGGACGAGCAGTACTTC.

Written as DNA, the CDR3 is TGTGCCAGGGGGGCAGGGGAGTACAATGAGCAGTTCTTC. It codes for CARGAGEYNEQFF. The chain joins TRBV2 to TRBJ2-1; possibly TRBD1 for D (6 bases). In germline, CDR1 is SNHLY, CDR2 FYNNEI. The CDR3 is 13 residues long. Deletions cut 9 bases from V and 4 bases from J, with 13 bases between.

This chain connects TRBV19 to TRBJ2-3; D may be TRBD1 (6 bases). The CDR3 length is 18 residues. Germline V CDR1 and CDR2: LNHDA, SQIVND (reference sequence). Trimming stripped 4 bases from V and 2 bases from J, with 22 bases between. The CDR3 bases are TGTGCCAGTAGTACCGTACGTACAGGGACACTCGTCACAGATACGCAGTATTTT. Protein product: CASSTVRTGTLVTDTQYF.

V gene TRBV4-1 combines with J gene TRBJ2-7; weak D call: TRBD2 (6 bases). Trimming left V 0 bases short and J 3 bases short, with 12 bases between. This CDR3 spans 15 amino acids. Germline CDR1 is MGHRA and CDR2 is YSYEKL. The DNA of the CDR3 is TGCGCCAGCAGCCAAGATTGGGGGACTCACTACGAGCAGTACTTC. The encoded protein is CASSQDWGTHYEQYF.

This clone was found a few times. CDR3 residues: CASSIWGNNQPQHF. The CDR3 DNA reads as TGTGCCAGTAGTATCTGGGGCAACAATCAGCCCCAGCATTTT. The chain recombines TRBV19 with TRBJ1-5; the D gene is possibly TRBD1 (5 bases). This CDR3 spans 14 amino acids. Deletions cut 3 bases from V and 3 bases from J, with 9 bases between. The germline CDR1 and CDR2 sequences are LNHDA and SQIVND (reference sequence).

This clone has a handful of counts. The chain recombines TRBV7-9 with TRBJ2-1; 12 bases agree with TRBD2. This CDR3 comprises 18 residues. The V segment lost 5 bases and the J segment 0 bases; nucleotides outside the gene matches: 8. CDR1 is SEHNR and CDR2 is FQNEAQ in the germline V gene (reference sequence). CDR3 DNA: TGTGCCAGCAGCCTCGAGTTGACTAGCGGGAGCTCCTACAATGAGCAGTTCTTC. Its protein is CASSLELTSGSSYNEQFF.

The CDR3 sequence: CASSGQSGGSTDTQYF. DNA of the CDR3: TGTGCCAGCAGCGGACAATCAGGGGGTAGCACAGATACGCAGTATTTT. The chain combines TRBV9 with TRBJ2-3; TRBD1 aligns across 7 bases. Germline lookup yields CDR1 SGDLS and CDR2 YYNGEE. The CDR3 is 16 amino acids. Trimming at V came to 3 bases and at J to 0 bases, leaving 7 bases not matched to a gene.

This chain joins TRBV5-1 and TRBJ2-2; 8 bases match TRBD1. The CDR3 extends over 15 amino acids. Germline trimming cut 3 bases from V and 2 bases from J; bases unmatched to any gene: 3. Germline V CDR1 and CDR2: SGHRS, YFSETQ. CDR3 protein: CASSWTGKNTGELFF. The CDR3 region has the DNA TGCGCCAGCAGCTGGACAGGGAAAAACACCGGGGAGCTGTTTTTT.

The J gene is TRBJ1-1, the V gene TRBV6-1; D not resolved. Deletions cut 4 bases from V and 3 bases from J, with 6 bases between. Per the germline V gene, CDR1 is MNHNS and CDR2 is SASEGT. The CDR3 has 12 residues. CDR3 in amino acids: CASSVVYTEAFF. CDR3 in DNA: TGTGCCAGCAGTGTTGTATACACTGAAGCTTTCTTT.

V usage is TRBV6-6 and J usage is TRBJ1-2; D might be TRBD1 (6 bases). The CDR3 runs 16 residues. Trimming took 5 bases from V and 6 from J, leaving 22 bases between them. Per the germline V gene, CDR1 is MNHNY and CDR2 is SVGAGI (reference sequence). Written as DNA, the CDR3 is TGTGCCAGCAGTAGCCGACTACAGGGAAATCGCAATGGCTACACCTTC. Translation gives CASSSRLQGNRNGYTF.

The chain has TRBV5-5 and TRBJ2-3, with D perhaps matching TRBD2 (5 bases). Trimming removed 5 bases at V and 2 bases at J, with 12 bases between. The CDR3 is made up of 14 amino acids. CDR1 is SGHKS, CDR2 YYEKEE, per germline (reference sequence). As DNA, the CDR3 is TGTGCCAGCAGTCTGACCGGGATCACAGATACGCAGTATTTT. Translation gives CASSLTGITDTQYF.

The chain links TRBV29-1 to TRBJ2-5; TRBD1 is a possible D gene (5 bases). Trimming stripped 0 bases from V and 5 bases from J, with 13 bases between. The CDR3 sequence is 14 residues long. Looked up from germline, CDR1 is SQVTM and CDR2 is ANQGSEA. CDR3 loop: CSVEERTKAETQYF. In DNA, the CDR3 is TGCAGCGTTGAAGAAAGGACAAAGGCGGAGACCCAGTACTTC.

The CDR3 spells CASSYHLGTGSYEQYF. CDR3 nucleotide sequence: TGCGCCAGCAGCTACCACCTAGGGACAGGTTCGTACGAGCAGTACTTC. The chain has TRBV5-1 and TRBJ2-7; TRBD1 matches 8 bases. The V gene's germline CDR1 is SGHRS and CDR2 YFSETQ. There are 16 residues in the CDR3. Trimming cost V 3 bases and J 4 bases; bases outside gene matches: 12.

The chain uses TRBV5-4 and TRBJ2-7; no definite D call. The germline V gene encodes CDR1 SGHNT and CDR2 YYREEE (reference sequence). The CDR3 extends over 14 amino acids. V was trimmed by 3 bases and J by 4 bases, leaving 14 bases between them. CDR3 loop: CASSSPLTHYEQYF. CDR3 bases: TGTGCCAGCAGCTCGCCCCTTACCCATTACGAGCAGTACTTC.

This clone appeared once. Different DNA sequences within this sample yield the same CDR3. The chain is built from TRBV9 and TRBJ1-1; D ambiguous. Trimming took 3 bases from V and 7 from J, leaving 7 bases between them. CDR1 is SGDLS and CDR2 is YYNGEE in the germline V gene. The CDR3 is 11 amino acids. Here the CDR3 DNA reads TGTGCCAGCAGCGCGCACAGTGAAGCTTTCTTT. Translating it yields CASSAHSEAFF.

The CDR3 reads CASSSTGGYTEAFF. The CDR3 bases are TGTGCCAGCAGCTCTACGGGTGGATACACTGAAGCTTTCTTT. The chain links TRBV9 to TRBJ1-1, with no clear D. The CDR3 runs to 14 residues. Germline lookup yields CDR1 SGDLS and CDR2 YYNGEE. Trimming stripped 4 bases from V and 3 bases from J, with 13 bases between.

The chain uses TRBV11-3 and TRBJ1-3; D is ambiguous. In germline, CDR1 is SGHNT, CDR2 YENEEA. The V end lost 1 base, the J end lost 0 bases, and 10 bases lay between the germline ends. The length of the CDR3 is 16 residues. The CDR3 DNA follows: TGTGCCAGCAGCTTAGGGGTTCTGAGCTCTGGAAACACCATATATTTT. Translation: CASSLGVLSSGNTIYF.

V gene TRBV19 combines with J gene TRBJ1-2; 7 positions match TRBD1. Germline trimming cut 1 base from V and 7 bases from J; bases unmatched to any gene: 9. The CDR3 consists of 15 residues. Germline CDR1 and CDR2: LNHDA and SQIVND (reference sequence). This chain's CDR3 is CASSIAPGQILGYTF. For the CDR3, the DNA is TGTGCCAGTAGTATAGCCCCGGGACAGATACTTGGCTACACCTTC.

The chain combines TRBV19 with TRBJ2-3; a possible D gene is TRBD2 (6 bases). Germline V gene sequence: CDR1 LNHDA, CDR2 SQIVND (reference sequence). This CDR3 comprises 15 residues. V lost 5 bases and J lost 3, with 15 bases in between. CDR3: CASSPARDLTDTQYF. The CDR3 DNA reads TGTGCCAGTAGTCCTGCCCGGGACTTGACAGATACGCAGTATTTT.

The chain links TRBV2 to TRBJ1-5; 10 bases are a match to TRBD1. Per germline, CDR1 SNHLY and CDR2 FYNNEI. With 4 bases clipped from V and 7 bases from J, the junction kept 7 bases outside the gene matches. The CDR3 length is 15 residues. The CDR3 loop is CASSVDRGHGQPQHF. Written as DNA, the CDR3 is TGTGCCAGCAGTGTAGACAGGGGGCATGGACAGCCCCAGCATTTT.

V is TRBV27 and J is TRBJ2-1; D unresolved. Germline lookup yields CDR1 MNHEY and CDR2 SMNVEV (reference sequence). Trimming removed 5 bases from V and 2 bases from J, with 10 bases in between. The CDR3 loop spans 14 amino acids. The CDR3 protein is CASSLRHTYNEQFF. DNA of the CDR3: TGTGCCAGCAGTCTACGACATACCTACAATGAGCAGTTCTTC.

This clone was seen a few times. The chain has TRBV10-3 and TRBJ1-1, with D unclear. V lost 4 bases and J lost 2, with 8 bases in between. In germline, CDR1 is ENHRY, CDR2 SYGVKD. The CDR3 is 13 residues long. The CDR3 spells CAISGVGNTEAFF. The CDR3 nucleotides are TGTGCCATCAGTGGGGTGGGAAACACTGAAGCTTTCTTT.

This clone was detected only a few times. This chain joins TRBV15 and TRBJ1-2; 7 nucleotides line up with TRBD1. Germline CDR1 and CDR2: LNHNV and YYDKDF (reference sequence). The CDR3 length is 13 residues. Losses at the gene ends were 4 bases for V and 8 bases for J; bases not matched to a gene: 7. The CDR3 region has the DNA TGTGCCACCAGCACTCGACAGGGAAGCGGCTACACCTTC. It yields the protein CATSTRQGSGYTF. Combining the CDR3 with reference TRBV15 and TRBJ1-2 gives the whole variable domain DAMVIQNPRYQVTQFGKPVTLSCSQTLNHNVMYWYQQKSSQAPKLLFHYYDKDFNNEADTPDNFQSRRPNTSFCFLDIRSPGLGDTAMYLCATSTRQGSGYTFGSGTRLTVV.

The chain employs TRBV29-1 and TRBJ2-5, with 9 bases lining up with TRBD2. Germline V gene data show CDR1 as SQVTM and CDR2 as ANQGSEA. Unmatched junction bases numbered 0, after V lost 0 bases and J lost 7 bases. The length of the CDR3 is 12 residues. The CDR3 spells CSVEERGGTQYF. The CDR3 nucleotides are TGCAGCGTTGAAGAGCGGGGGGGGACCCAGTACTTC.

The chain has TRBV15 and TRBJ2-5; unclear D gene. The CDR3 runs to 15 residues. Germline V gene sequence: CDR1 LNHNV, CDR2 YYDKDF (reference sequence). Trimming took off 0 bases at V and 3 bases at J, with 11 bases between the two ends. In nucleotides, the CDR3 is TGTGCCACCAGCAGAGATCGCGGCGGAAAAGAGACCCAGTACTTC. Residues: CATSRDRGGKETQYF.

V and J are TRBV7-8 and TRBJ2-7, with 7 bases lining up with TRBD1. With V trimmed by 2 bases and J by 1 base, 11 bases remained unmatched. The germline gives CDR1 SGHVS, CDR2 FQNEAQ. The CDR3 extends over 17 amino acids. In DNA form, the CDR3 reads TGTGCCAGCAGCTTAAGAGTAAGGGCAGGGGGTTCCTACGAGCAGTACTTC. This translates into CASSLRVRAGGSYEQYF.

The chain recombines TRBV4-1 with TRBJ1-2; D remains ambiguous. This CDR3 region has 15 residues. Looked up from germline, CDR1 is MGHRA and CDR2 is YSYEKL. V was cut by 1 base and J by 5 bases, with 14 bases left in between. CDR3 DNA sequence: TGCGCCAGCAGCCAAGTAGGCCCGATGGGTTATGGCTACACCTTC. Its protein product is CASSQVGPMGYGYTF.